This TCR beta chain is from a study of molecular identifiers for immune sequencing clone quantification. In TCRdb, the PCR reads were re-called with MiXCR into one record per CDR3 protein. The sample lists 6,500 to 9,000 distinct CDR3 sequences; roughly 33% were seen once. Note on this clonotype: A much more abundant neighbour one base away suggests this may be a read error.

V was cut by 6 bases and J by 4 bases, with 18 bases left in between. CDR3 length equals 14 residues. The germline V gene encodes CDR1 DFQATT and CDR2 SNEGSKA (reference sequence). V is TRBV20-1 and J is TRBJ2-5, with D perhaps matching TRBD1 (6 bases). What was sequenced was naive CD8+ T cells from blood, with Jurkat cell RNA spiked in. Subset of the sample: FACS-sorted CD8+CD4-CCR7+CD45RA+ naive T cells. The TCR sequence derives from a human donor in good health. Some libraries in this study had Jurkat cell RNA spiked in. The CDR3 protein is CSAETGTQLETQYF. The CDR3, as DNA: TGCAGTGCCGAAACCGGGACACAGCTAGAGACCCAGTACTTC.